One sample yielded the 18 T cell receptor beta chains listed below, sequenced in a study of control samples from healthy donors and cancer patients. The table came from immunoSEQ multiplex PCR; TCRdb's copy has only in-frame clones and leaves some out. The data contain 140,000 to 150,000 clones, 80% to 95% of them singletons. Source material: blood. The receptors were gathered from a man in his late teens or twenties in good health.

The genes are TRBV19 and TRBJ1-5; D is uncertain. Germline loops: CDR1 LNHDA, CDR2 SQIVND (reference sequence). The CDR3 covers 15 residues. With 1 base removed from V and 0 bases from J, the gap between germline ends came to 7 bases. The CDR3 is CASSIGANSNQPQHF. The DNA for the CDR3 is TGTGCCAGTAGTATAGGTGCAAATAGCAATCAGCCCCAGCATTTT.

DNA for the CDR3: TGTGCCAGCAGCACCTCCTACGAGCAGTACTTC. The encoded protein is CASSTSYEQYF. This chain links TRBV7-2 with TRBJ2-7; D call uncertain. V was pared by 5 bases and J by 0 bases, with 2 bases between. Germline values: CDR1 SGHTA, CDR2 FQGNSA. The CDR3 is made up of 11 amino acids.

The chain employs TRBV4-1 and TRBJ2-1, with D possibly being TRBD2 (5 bases). The CDR3 spans 15 residues. Germline V gene lookup returns CDR1 MGHRA and CDR2 YSYEKL. V was shortened by 4 bases and J by 4 bases, with 14 bases between the two germline ends. The CDR3 region has the DNA TGCGCCAGCAGCCCCTTGAGGAGGAGGTACAATGAGCAGTTCTTC. It encodes CASSPLRRRYNEQFF.

The gene calls are TRBV21-1 and TRBJ2-3. TRBV21-1 is a listed pseudogene. The CDR3 totals 16 residues. The CDR3 sequence: CASSPRVGRYTDTQYF. The CDR3 DNA reads as TGTGCCAGCAGCCCTCGGGTGGGAAGGTACACAGATACGCAGTATTTT.

The V call is TRBV6-5, the J call TRBJ1-5, with unresolved D. Trimming took off 5 bases at V and 4 bases at J, with 12 bases between the two ends. Germline V CDR1 and CDR2: MNHEY, SVGAGI. This CDR3 has 14 residues. In nucleotides, the CDR3 is TGTGCCAGCAGTAAGTCCCTGGGGAATCAGCCCCAGCATTTT. This sequence encodes CASSKSLGNQPQHF.

The gene calls are TRBV12-3 or TRBV12-4 and TRBJ2-7; 8 positions match TRBD1. The CDR3 loop spans 13 amino acids. With V trimmed by 8 bases and J by 3 bases, 6 bases remained unmatched. The chain's CDR3 is CASGQGLNYEQYF. The CDR3 coding sequence is TGTGCCAGCGGACAGGGACTTAACTACGAGCAGTACTTC.

As regards this clone: This specimen includes other DNA sequences encoding the same CDR3. This chain's CDR3 is CASTPTGDSGNTIYF. CDR3 nucleotide sequence: TGTGCCAGCACTCCGACAGGAGACTCTGGAAACACCATATATTTT. The chain has TRBV6-5 and TRBJ1-3; D may be TRBD1 (6 bases). Per germline, CDR1 MNHEY and CDR2 SVGAGI. Trimming stripped 7 bases from V and 0 bases from J, with 13 bases between. The CDR3 has 15 residues.

The table lists this clone with a count of one. The rearrangement links TRBV7-8 to TRBJ1-1, with D perhaps TRBD1 (5 bases). Germline CDR1 SGHVS, CDR2 FQNEAQ. V shed 5 bases and J shed 0 bases, with 10 bases lying between them. The CDR3 totals 14 residues. CDR3 region: CASSARVMNTEAFF. The CDR3 DNA reads TGTGCCAGCAGCGCCAGGGTCATGAACACTGAAGCTTTCTTT.

The J gene is TRBJ1-1, the V gene TRBV18; D is possibly TRBD1 (5 bases). CDR3 length equals 14 residues. Germline CDR1 and CDR2: KGHSH and LQKENI. The V end was cut by 6 bases, the J end by 1 base, with 12 bases between. CDR3 DNA: TGTGCCAGCTCTCTCCAGGGCCCGAACACTGAAGCTTTCTTT. Its translation: CASSLQGPNTEAFF.

The chain is built from TRBV6-5 and TRBJ2-1; unclear D gene. The CDR3 is 14 amino acids. The ends were cut back, 7 bases at V and 2 bases at J, with 12 bases in the middle. Per the germline V gene, CDR1 is MNHEY and CDR2 is SVGAGI. The CDR3 protein is CASNPDPTYNEQFF. The CDR3 coding sequence is TGTGCCAGCAACCCGGACCCTACCTACAATGAGCAGTTCTTC.

The V and J genes are TRBV6-5 and TRBJ1-2; D remains ambiguous. CDR1 MNHEY and CDR2 SVGAGI come from the germline V gene. This CDR3 is 12 amino acids long. V was pared by 9 bases and J by 5 bases, with 13 bases between. The CDR3, as DNA: TGTGCCAGTGGGCAGATCGCATATGGCTACACCTTC. Protein: CASGQIAYGYTF.

The count of this clone is one. The V call is TRBV29-1, the J call TRBJ1-3; D remains ambiguous. From germline, CDR1 is SQVTM and CDR2 ANQGSEA. Trimming pared 0 bases from V and 0 bases from J, leaving 6 bases between. CDR3 length: 14 amino acids. The CDR3: CSVEEGGSGNTIYF. The CDR3 DNA reads TGCAGCGTTGAAGAGGGTGGCTCTGGAAACACCATATATTTT.

Only one count was recorded for this clone. One junction end does not reproduce the germline sequence, and a read error may be involved. The chain uses TRBV12-3 or TRBV12-4 and TRBJ2-1; no firm D call. This CDR3 spans 12 amino acids. The CDR3 here is CASSLKGTKYVF. The CDR3 DNA sequence: TGTGCCAGCAGTTTAAAGGGTACCAAGTACGTCTTC.

The rearrangement uses TRBV7-9 and TRBJ1-5; D remains ambiguous. The V end was cut by 5 bases, the J end by 9 bases, with 14 bases between. Germline-derived CDR1 and CDR2 are SEHNR and FQNEAQ (reference sequence). CDR3 length: 13 amino acids. CDR3 region: CASSQKPYSPQHF. CDR3 bases: TGTGCCAGCAGCCAAAAACCCTATTCGCCCCAGCATTTT.

The V and J genes are TRBV9 and TRBJ1-6; D remains unclear. This CDR3 contains 12 residues. Germline-derived CDR1 and CDR2 are SGDLS and YYNGEE. V lost 1 base, J lost 5 bases, and 1 base lay in between. The CDR3 reads CASSVNNSPLHF. CDR3 in DNA: TGTGCCAGCAGCGTAAATAATTCACCCCTCCACTTT.

A remark on this clone: Germline is not matched at one junction end, which may reflect a read error. The chain uses TRBV3-1 (or the pseudogene TRBV3-2) and TRBJ2-1; TRBD1 agrees at 9 bases. Germline-derived CDR1 and CDR2 are LGHDT and YNNKEL (reference sequence). The CDR3 totals 16 residues. The CDR3: CASSQKLGQGNNERFF. The CDR3 nucleotides read TGTGCCAGCAGCCAAAAACTGGGACAGGGAAACAATGAGCGGTTCTTC.

This chain joins TRBV27 and TRBJ2-7, with TRBD1 identical over 9 bases. Germline V gives CDR1 MNHEY, CDR2 SMNVEV (reference sequence). The CDR3 loop spans 14 amino acids. Germline trimming cut 6 bases from V and 3 bases from J; bases unmatched to any gene: 6. CDR3 in amino acids: CASRALGQGYEQYF. The CDR3 nucleotides are TGTGCCAGCAGAGCCTTGGGACAGGGCTACGAGCAGTACTTC.

The chain is built from TRBV19 and TRBJ1-1; 7 nucleotides line up with TRBD1. The V gene end was trimmed by 8 bases and the J gene end by 0 bases; junction bases not matched to a gene: 9. There are 15 residues in the CDR3. Germline V gene data show CDR1 as LNHDA and CDR2 as SQIVND (reference sequence). CDR3 loop: CASLRDRSLNTEAFF. CDR3 DNA sequence: TGTGCCAGTCTCCGGGACAGATCTCTGAACACTGAAGCTTTCTTT.